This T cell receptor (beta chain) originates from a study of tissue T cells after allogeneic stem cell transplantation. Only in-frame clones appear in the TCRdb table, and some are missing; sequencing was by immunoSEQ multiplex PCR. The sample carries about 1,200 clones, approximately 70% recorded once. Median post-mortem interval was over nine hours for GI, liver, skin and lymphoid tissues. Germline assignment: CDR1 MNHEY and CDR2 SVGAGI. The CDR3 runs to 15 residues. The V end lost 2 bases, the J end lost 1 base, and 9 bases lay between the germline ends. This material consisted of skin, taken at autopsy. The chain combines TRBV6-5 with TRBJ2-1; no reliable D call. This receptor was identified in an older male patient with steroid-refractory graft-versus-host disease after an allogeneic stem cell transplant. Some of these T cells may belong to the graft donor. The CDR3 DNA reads TGTGCCAGCAGTTACGAACGGACGTCCTACAATGAGCAGTTCTTC. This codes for CASSYERTSYNEQFF.